These 21 T cell receptor beta chains were sequenced from one sample in a study of blood T cell repertoires in COVID-19. Assay: immunoSEQ multiplex PCR; the TCRdb copy retains only in-frame clones and omits some. The table has more than 120,000 clones, around 90% seen once. The sequencing sample was made of peripheral blood. These receptors all come from a woman aged 50 to 60 with acute or convalescent COVID-19.

J is TRBJ2-5 and V is TRBV27; TRBD2 matches 9 bases. V shed 5 bases and J 5 bases; nucleotides not matched to a gene: 6. This CDR3 is built from 14 residues. In germline, CDR1 is MNHEY, CDR2 SMNVEV (reference sequence). This CDR3 is CASSIIAGAETQYF. DNA for the CDR3: TGTGCCAGCAGTATAATAGCGGGAGCGGAGACCCAGTACTTC.

The V call is TRBV7-2, the J call TRBJ2-7; TRBD2 matches at 9 bases. V was clipped by 2 bases and J by 4 bases; unmatched bases: 12. The CDR3 totals 17 residues. Germline V gene sequence: CDR1 SGHTA, CDR2 FQGNSA. The CDR3 loop is CASSLLSSPSGAYEQYF. CDR3 DNA: TGTGCCAGCAGCTTATTGTCCAGCCCTAGCGGGGCGTACGAGCAGTACTTC.

The V and J genes are TRBV7-3 and TRBJ2-1, with D possibly matching TRBD1 (6 bases). With 6 bases removed from V and 8 bases from J, the gap between germline ends came to 14 bases. The CDR3 runs 13 residues. Germline V gene sequence: CDR1 SGHTA, CDR2 FQGTGA. This CDR3 is CASRDQGSHEQFF. In nucleotides, the CDR3 is TGTGCCAGCAGAGACCAGGGGTCCCATGAGCAGTTCTTC.

The V gene is TRBV5-5, the J gene TRBJ2-3; D is unresolved. CDR3 length: 15 residues. V lost 0 bases to trimming and J lost 0 bases, with 8 bases between them. Germline V gives CDR1 SGHKS, CDR2 YYEKEE (reference sequence). In DNA form, the CDR3 reads TGTGCCAGCAGCTTGGCGCCAGGTAGCACAGATACGCAGTATTTT. This sequence encodes CASSLAPGSTDTQYF.

This sequence joins TRBV5-1 and TRBJ1-1; D might be TRBD1 (6 bases). Deletions cut 0 bases from V and 1 base from J, with 13 bases between. The CDR3 is 16 residues long. CDR1 is SGHRS, CDR2 YFSETQ, per germline. The DNA for the CDR3 is TGCGCCAGCAGCTTGGCCGGCGGGGGGGCGAACACTGAAGCTTTCTTT. This codes for CASSLAGGGANTEAFF.

The J gene is TRBJ2-1, the V gene TRBV29-1, with TRBD2 as a possible D gene (6 bases). This CDR3 spans 14 amino acids. Germline CDR1 and CDR2: SQVTM and ANQGSEA. V shed 7 bases and J shed 9 bases, with 22 bases lying between them. CDR3 sequence reads: CSAELSGPVGEQFF. The CDR3 coding sequence is TGCAGCGCTGAGCTGAGCGGGCCTGTCGGTGAGCAGTTCTTC.

The chain couples TRBV6-5 to TRBJ2-7, with 7 bases fitting TRBD2. Germline V gives CDR1 MNHEY, CDR2 SVGAGI. V dropped 2 bases and J dropped 7; count of bases not matched to a gene: 11. There are 15 residues in the CDR3. The DNA for the CDR3 is TGTGCCAGCAGTTACGGACTAGGCGGGAGAGGAGAGCAGTACTTC. Residues: CASSYGLGGRGEQYF.

This chain connects TRBV30 to TRBJ2-7; 8 positions agree with TRBD1. V gave up 8 bases and J gave up 0 bases; unmatched junction bases: 6. The length of the CDR3 is 13 residues. Germline CDR1 and CDR2: GTSNPN and SVGIG (reference sequence). The CDR3 nucleotides are TGTGCCGGGGGGACAGGTAGCTCCTACGAGCAGTACTTC. This codes for CAGGTGSSYEQYF.

The chain has TRBV10-3 and TRBJ2-1, with 14 bases that match TRBD2. Germline CDR1 reads ENHRY; CDR2 reads SYGVKD. The V segment lost 11 bases and the J segment 1 base; nucleotides outside the gene matches: 13. The CDR3 runs 18 residues. The CDR3 DNA is TGTGCCGTGGGGGGACTAGCGGGGGCGCGTAGGTCCTACAATGAGCAGTTCTTC. It encodes CAVGGLAGARRSYNEQFF.

The gene calls are TRBV11-1 and TRBJ2-5; 10 bases map to TRBD2. Germline CDR1 reads SGHAT; CDR2 reads FQDESV (reference sequence). Trimming cost V 5 bases and J 5 bases; bases outside gene matches: 5. The CDR3 sequence is 14 residues long. CDR3 region: CASSRGTSVETQYF. The CDR3 bases are TGTGCCAGCAGCCGCGGGACTAGCGTGGAGACCCAGTACTTC. Full variable domain (missing parts from reference TRBV11-1 and TRBJ2-5): EAEVAQSPRYKITEKSQAVAFWCDPISGHATLYWYRQILGQGPELLVQFQDESVVDDSQLPKDRFSAERLKGVDSTLKIQPAELGDSAMYLCASSRGTSVETQYFGPGTRLLVL.

This chain connects TRBV2 to TRBJ1-2; D is uncertain. The V end was cut by 5 bases, the J end by 5 bases, with 9 bases between. The CDR3 is 12 amino acids. In germline, CDR1 is SNHLY, CDR2 FYNNEI. CDR3 coding DNA: TGTGCCAGCAGTACGGTCCCATATGGCTACACCTTC. This codes for CASSTVPYGYTF.

The chain has TRBV7-3 and TRBJ2-3, with TRBD1 identical over 8 bases. CDR1 and CDR2 (germline): SGHTA, FQGTGA. V shed 4 bases, J shed 10 bases, and the junction held 10 bases outside the gene matches. This CDR3 comprises 14 residues. This CDR3 is CASSSGQGPQPQYF. Here the CDR3 DNA reads TGTGCCAGCAGCTCCGGACAGGGTCCCCAGCCGCAGTATTTT.

The chain carries TRBV24-1 and TRBJ2-3, with 9 bases aligning to TRBD1. This CDR3 spans 15 amino acids. With V trimmed by 3 bases and J by 1 base, 1 base remained unmatched. The germline V gene has CDR1 KGHDR and CDR2 SFDVKD. CDR3 protein: CATSDRDRGTDTQYF. The CDR3 DNA reads as TGTGCCACCAGTGATCGGGACAGGGGCACAGATACGCAGTATTTT.

This clone showed up just a few times. The chain combines TRBV11-2 with TRBJ2-2, with 15 positions matching TRBD2. After removal of 5 bases from V and 0 bases from J, the junction contained 4 bases not matched to a gene. The CDR3 is made up of 18 amino acids. Germline lookup yields CDR1 SGHAT and CDR2 FQNNGV. DNA for the CDR3: TGTGCCAGCAGCCCGGGACTAGCGGGAGGAGCGAACACCGGGGAGCTGTTTTTT. As protein: CASSPGLAGGANTGELFF. Full variable domain (rest looked up from reference TRBV11-2 and TRBJ2-2): EAGVAQSPRYKIIEKRQSVAFWCNPISGHATLYWYQQILGQGPKLLIQFQNNGVVDDSQLPKDRFSAERLKGVDSTLKIQPAKLEDSAVYLCASSPGLAGGANTGELFFGEGSRLTVL.

The gene calls are TRBV5-1 and TRBJ2-7; D may be TRBD1 (6 bases). CDR3 size: 14 residues. CDR1 is SGHRS and CDR2 is YFSETQ in the germline V gene. V lost 3 bases to trimming and J lost 2 bases, with 12 bases between them. CDR3 nucleotide sequence: TGCGCCAGCAGCTCTAGGACAGCAACCTACGAGCAGTACTTC. It is translated as CASSSRTATYEQYF.

This chain links TRBV11-2 with TRBJ1-2, with D unclear. Germline CDR1 reads SGHAT; CDR2 reads FQNNGV. This CDR3 comprises 16 residues. V was pared by 5 bases and J by 2 bases, with 18 bases between. CDR3 sequence: CASSPPGGRQNYGYTF. The DNA of the CDR3 is TGTGCCAGCAGCCCCCCGGGAGGGCGGCAAAACTATGGCTACACCTTC.

The chain is built from TRBV19 and TRBJ2-1, with 10 bases lining up with TRBD1. The CDR3 sequence is 16 residues long. V was pared by 3 bases and J by 7 bases, with 9 bases of the junction left unmatched. Germline V gene data show CDR1 as LNHDA and CDR2 as SQIVND (reference sequence). The CDR3 nucleotides read TGTGCCAGTAGTATGGATAGACAGGGGGCTGGGAATGAGCAGTTCTTC. Its protein is CASSMDRQGAGNEQFF.

This chain connects TRBV6-5 to TRBJ1-2; D uncertain. The ends were cut back, 5 bases at V and 3 bases at J, with 7 bases in the middle. CDR1 and CDR2 from the germline V gene are MNHEY and SVGAGI. The length of the CDR3 is 12 residues. The CDR3 region is CASSRRDYGYTF. CDR3 DNA sequence: TGTGCCAGCAGTCGACGGGACTATGGCTACACCTTC.

V usage is TRBV2 and J usage is TRBJ2-1; 7 bases agree with TRBD2. V was clipped by 5 bases and J by 8 bases; unmatched bases: 9. The CDR3 covers 14 residues. Germline V CDR1 and CDR2: SNHLY, FYNNEI. The chain's CDR3 is CASSTTWGGDEQFF. The CDR3 bases are TGTGCCAGCAGTACGACTTGGGGGGGTGATGAGCAGTTCTTC. Combining the CDR3 with reference TRBV2 and TRBJ2-1 gives the whole variable domain EPEVTQTPSHQVTQMGQEVILRCVPISNHLYFYWYRQILGQKVEFLVSFYNNEISEKSEIFDDQFSVERPDGSNFTLKIRSTKLEDSAMYFCASSTTWGGDEQFFGPGTRLTVL.

This chain joins TRBV6-6 and TRBJ2-1, with TRBD1 identical over 10 bases. J lost 6 bases, V lost 2 bases, and 4 bases had no gene match. This CDR3 is built from 15 residues. CDR1 and CDR2 from the germline V gene are MNHNY and SVGAGI (reference sequence). CDR3 residues: CASSYPDRGSNEQFF. The CDR3 DNA reads as TGTGCCAGCAGTTACCCGGACAGGGGGAGCAATGAGCAGTTCTTC.

The V call is TRBV11-3, the J call TRBJ2-7, with a weak D call TRBD2 (5 bases). There are 12 residues in the CDR3. The germline gives CDR1 SGHNT, CDR2 YENEEA. Trimming pared 0 bases from V and 6 bases from J, leaving 6 bases between. CDR3 in amino acids: CASSLDRGEQYF. Written as DNA, the CDR3 is TGTGCCAGCAGCTTAGATCGGGGCGAGCAGTACTTC.